The 19 T cell receptor beta chains given below trace back to one sample, sequenced in a study of Ad26.COV2.S vaccination and SARS-CoV-2 variants. Here immunoSEQ multiplex PCR was the method, and the copy in TCRdb shows in-frame clones only, minus some. In the table there are about 320,000 clones, approximately 86% of which are singletons. The treatment is: around 19 received Ad26.COV2.S at low or high dose, single or two shots; several received placebo; per-sample allocation not given. At day 63 after the first vaccine or placebo injection, samples were drawn. This material consisted of peripheral blood, taken in a trial of Ad26.COV2.S vaccine versus placebo. These receptors all stem from a person aged 18 to 59 who received the Ad26.COV2.S COVID-19 vaccine or a placebo.

This chain connects TRBV21-1 to TRBJ2-3. TRBV21-1 is assigned pseudogene status. CDR3 size: 16 residues. CDR3: CASSKGWGTRGDTQYF. The CDR3 bases are TGTGCCAGCAGCAAAGGATGGGGGACCCGGGGAGATACGCAGTATTTT.

The chain combines TRBV14 with TRBJ1-4; no reliable D call. V shed 0 bases and J shed 7 bases, with 15 bases lying between them. Germline-derived CDR1 and CDR2 are SGHDN and FVKESK. There are 16 residues in the CDR3. In DNA form, the CDR3 reads TGTGCCAGCAGCCAAGAAGTCGCGGGGAACGCTGAAAAACTGTTTTTT. Amino acid sequence: CASSQEVAGNAEKLFF.

The genes are TRBV15 and TRBJ1-2, with a tentative D call TRBD1 (6 bases). V was pared by 0 bases and J by 4 bases, with 18 bases between. The CDR3 totals 17 residues. Looked up from germline, CDR1 is LNHNV and CDR2 is YYDKDF (reference sequence). The CDR3 reads CATSRDPLLRGGYGYTF. CDR3 sequence (DNA): TGTGCCACCAGCAGAGACCCGCTGCTGAGGGGGGGCTATGGCTACACCTTC.

The chain joins TRBV5-4 to TRBJ2-5; D remains ambiguous. Germline CDR1 is SGHNT and CDR2 is YYREEE (reference sequence). Trimming removed 0 bases from V and 1 base from J, with 10 bases in between. The CDR3 has 15 residues. CDR3 in DNA: TGTGCCAGCAGCTTGGACGTGAGTCCCCAAGAGACCCAGTACTTC. Amino acid sequence: CASSLDVSPQETQYF.

The genes are TRBV9 and TRBJ2-2, with 7 nucleotides matching TRBD1. CDR1 and CDR2 (germline): SGDLS, YYNGEE. Trimming cost V 0 bases and J 3 bases; bases outside gene matches: 8. CDR3 length: 17 residues. This CDR3 reads CASSVGTGLSYTGELFF. CDR3 sequence (DNA): TGTGCCAGCAGCGTAGGGACAGGTTTGAGTTACACCGGGGAGCTGTTTTTT.

The chain has TRBV29-1 and TRBJ1-3; maybe TRBD1 (5 bases). Trimming cost V 4 bases and J 5 bases, with 15 bases left between them. CDR3 length equals 14 residues. Looked up from germline, CDR1 is SQVTM and CDR2 is ANQGSEA. The chain's CDR3 is CSVALQGPRNTIYF. The CDR3 region has the DNA TGCAGCGTTGCCCTCCAGGGCCCACGAAACACCATATATTTT.

The rearrangement joins TRBV5-1 to TRBJ1-4; maybe TRBD1 (6 bases). CDR1 and CDR2 (germline): SGHRS, YFSETQ. CDR3 length: 20 residues. Trimming cost V 0 bases and J 0 bases, with 21 bases left between them. This CDR3 is CASSLGSTGSGRTTNEKLFF. For the CDR3, the DNA is TGCGCCAGCAGCTTGGGGTCCACAGGGAGTGGTAGGACAACTAATGAAAAACTGTTTTTT.

The V and J genes are TRBV5-5 and TRBJ1-2; no clear D gene. With 0 bases removed from V and 3 bases from J, the gap between germline ends came to 9 bases. Germline V gene lookup returns CDR1 SGHKS and CDR2 YYEKEE (reference sequence). This CDR3 spans 14 amino acids. Here the CDR3 reads CASSLDGGDYGYTF. CDR3 sequence (DNA): TGTGCCAGCAGCTTGGACGGAGGAGACTATGGCTACACCTTC.

The rearrangement joins TRBV7-8 to TRBJ2-3, with D unclear. With 3 bases removed from V and 5 bases from J, the gap between germline ends came to 15 bases. CDR1 and CDR2 (germline): SGHVS, FQNEAQ. The CDR3 extends over 15 amino acids. In DNA form, the CDR3 reads TGTGCCAGCAGCTTCGACTCAGGAGTGGGAGATACGCAGTATTTT. This codes for CASSFDSGVGDTQYF.

The rearrangement links TRBV20-1 to TRBJ1-2; D uncertain. CDR1 is DFQATT and CDR2 is SNEGSKA in the germline V gene (reference sequence). The ends were cut back, 5 bases at V and 0 bases at J, with 10 bases in the middle. The CDR3 is 13 amino acids. This chain's CDR3 is CSAGGGTNYGYTF. The CDR3 DNA reads TGCAGTGCTGGTGGTGGTACTAACTATGGCTACACCTTC.

This rearrangement joins TRBV20-1 to TRBJ1-1; D is ambiguous. Germline loops: CDR1 DFQATT, CDR2 SNEGSKA (reference sequence). The CDR3 is 11 amino acids. V lost 5 bases, J lost 8 bases, and 12 bases lay in between. The CDR3 reads CSAVAYREAFF. CDR3 bases: TGCAGTGCTGTGGCCTATCGGGAAGCTTTCTTT.

The chain uses TRBV2 and TRBJ1-3; D gene unclear. In germline, CDR1 is SNHLY, CDR2 FYNNEI. The CDR3 length is 15 residues. V was shortened by 3 bases and J by 0 bases, with 9 bases between the two germline ends. The CDR3 DNA reads TGTGCCAGCAGTGAGGTAACATACTCTGGAAACACCATATATTTT. This codes for CASSEVTYSGNTIYF.

The chain combines TRBV2 with TRBJ2-7, with 8 bases matching TRBD1. This CDR3 region has 16 residues. V lost 1 base, J lost 4 bases, and 9 bases stayed unmatched. Germline values: CDR1 SNHLY, CDR2 FYNNEI. The DNA for the CDR3 is TGTGCCAGCAGTGAAGAGAGGGACAGGCCAAGATACGAGCAGTACTTC. Translation: CASSEERDRPRYEQYF.

The rearrangement links TRBV7-9 to TRBJ1-2; D gene uncertain. Germline V CDR1 and CDR2: SEHNR, FQNEAQ (reference sequence). This CDR3 spans 13 amino acids. V was trimmed by 1 base and J by 3 bases, leaving 6 bases between them. The CDR3 spells CASSLGEYYGYTF. The DNA of the CDR3 is TGTGCCAGCAGCTTAGGGGAATACTATGGCTACACCTTC. The whole variable domain, remainder taken from reference TRBV7-9 and TRBJ1-2, is DTGVSQNPRHKITKRGQNVTFRCDPISEHNRLYWYRQTLGQGPEFLTYFQNEAQLEKSRLLSDRFSAERPKGSFSTLEIQRTEQGDSAMYLCASSLGEYYGYTFGSGTRLTVV.

The rearrangement uses TRBV4-1 and TRBJ2-4; a weak D match, TRBD1 (5 bases). V lost 1 base, J lost 10 bases, and 11 bases lay in between. This CDR3 comprises 13 residues. Germline CDR1 and CDR2: MGHRA and YSYEKL. CDR3: CASSQVSGKIQYF. In DNA, the CDR3 is TGCGCCAGCAGCCAAGTTTCAGGGAAGATTCAGTACTTC.

This chain links TRBV5-1 with TRBJ2-1; 8 bases fit TRBD1. Germline values: CDR1 SGHRS, CDR2 YFSETQ. J was trimmed by 7 bases and V by 4 bases; bases with no gene match: 16. The CDR3 loop spans 17 amino acids. The CDR3 protein is CASSPRTGTRVLNEQFF. The CDR3 DNA reads TGCGCCAGCAGCCCTCGGACAGGGACGAGGGTTTTAAATGAGCAGTTCTTC.

CDR3 sequence: CASSESGQGNEKLFF. In DNA, the CDR3 is TGTGCCAGCAGTGAATCGGGACAGGGGAATGAAAAACTGTTTTTT. J is TRBJ1-4 and V is TRBV25-1; 10 nucleotides line up with TRBD1. The CDR3 has 15 residues. V lost 1 base and J lost 5; bases outside the gene matches: 1. Germline-derived CDR1 and CDR2 are MGHDK and SYGVNS. Filled out from reference TRBV25-1 and TRBJ1-4, the complete variable domain reads EADIYQTPRYLVIGTGKKITLECSQTMGHDKMYWYQQDPGMELHLIHYSYGVNSTEKGDLSSESTVSRIRTEHFPLTLESARPSHTSQYLCASSESGQGNEKLFFGSGTQLSVL.

This clone was seen a single time. DNA of the CDR3: TGTGCCAGTAAGGCGGGACAGGGGCTCTACGAGCAGTACTTC. Protein sequence: CASKAGQGLYEQYF. The V gene is TRBV19, the J gene TRBJ2-7; 10 bases align to TRBD1. Trimming took 7 bases from V and 3 from J; bases not matched to a gene: 6. The CDR3 covers 14 residues. Germline CDR1 reads LNHDA; CDR2 reads SQIVND (reference sequence).

This sequence joins TRBV6-5 and TRBJ2-3, with unresolved D. The V end lost 4 bases, the J end lost 3 bases, and 11 bases lay between the germline ends. The CDR3 runs to 14 residues. The germline V gene has CDR1 MNHEY and CDR2 SVGAGI. CDR3 in DNA: TGTGCCAGCAGTTTGGACCCTGAGACAGATACGCAGTATTTT. Residues: CASSLDPETDTQYF.